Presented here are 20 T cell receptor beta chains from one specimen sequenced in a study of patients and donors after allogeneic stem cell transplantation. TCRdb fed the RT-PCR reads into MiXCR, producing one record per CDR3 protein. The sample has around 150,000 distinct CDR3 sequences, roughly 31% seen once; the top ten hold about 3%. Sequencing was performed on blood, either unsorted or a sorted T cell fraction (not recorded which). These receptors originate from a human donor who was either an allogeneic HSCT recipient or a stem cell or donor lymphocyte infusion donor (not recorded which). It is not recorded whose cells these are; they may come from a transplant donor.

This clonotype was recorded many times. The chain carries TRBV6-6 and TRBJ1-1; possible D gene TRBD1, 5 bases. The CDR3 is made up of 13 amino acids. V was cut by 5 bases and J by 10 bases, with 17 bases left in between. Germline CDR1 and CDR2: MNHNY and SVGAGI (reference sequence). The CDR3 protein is CASSPRELTPAFF. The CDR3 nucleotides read TGTGCCAGCAGTCCCAGGGAGCTCACTCCAGCTTTCTTT.

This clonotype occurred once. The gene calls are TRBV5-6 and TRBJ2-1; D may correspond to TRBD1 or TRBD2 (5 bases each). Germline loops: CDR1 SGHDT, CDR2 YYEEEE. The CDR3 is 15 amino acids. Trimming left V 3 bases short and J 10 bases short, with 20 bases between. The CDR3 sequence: CASSSNPGRPEEQFF. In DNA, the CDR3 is TGTGCCAGCAGCTCAAACCCGGGACGGCCGGAGGAGCAGTTCTTC.

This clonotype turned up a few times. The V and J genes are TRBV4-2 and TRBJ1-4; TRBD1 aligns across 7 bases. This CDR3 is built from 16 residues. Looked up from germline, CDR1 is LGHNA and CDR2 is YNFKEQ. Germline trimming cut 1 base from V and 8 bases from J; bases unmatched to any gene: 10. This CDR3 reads CASSQGLDRVGEKLFF. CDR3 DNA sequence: TGTGCCAGCAGCCAAGGGCTTGACAGGGTTGGAGAAAAACTGTTTTTT.

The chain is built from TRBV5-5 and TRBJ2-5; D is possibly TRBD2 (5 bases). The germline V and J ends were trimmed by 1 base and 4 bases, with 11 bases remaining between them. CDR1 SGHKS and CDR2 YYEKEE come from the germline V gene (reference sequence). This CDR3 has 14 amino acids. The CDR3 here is CASSLPVGRETQYF. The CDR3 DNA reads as TGTGCCAGCAGCTTGCCGGTGGGGAGAGAGACCCAGTACTTC. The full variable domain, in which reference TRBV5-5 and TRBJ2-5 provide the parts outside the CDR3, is DAGVTQSPTHLIKTRGQQVTLRCSPISGHKSVSWYQQVLGQGPQFIFQYYEKEERGRGNFPDRFSARQFPNYSSELNVNALLLGDSALYLCASSLPVGRETQYFGPGTRLLVL.

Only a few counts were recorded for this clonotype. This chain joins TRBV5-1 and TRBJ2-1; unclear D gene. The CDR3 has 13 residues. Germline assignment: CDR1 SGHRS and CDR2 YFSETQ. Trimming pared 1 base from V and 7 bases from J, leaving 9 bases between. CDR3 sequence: CASSLKSRNEQFF. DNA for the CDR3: TGCGCCAGCAGCTTGAAAAGTAGGAATGAGCAGTTCTTC.

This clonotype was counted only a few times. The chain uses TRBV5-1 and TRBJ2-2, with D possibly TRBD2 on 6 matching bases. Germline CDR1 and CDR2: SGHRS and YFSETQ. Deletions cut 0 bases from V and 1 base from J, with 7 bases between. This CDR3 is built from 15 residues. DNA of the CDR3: TGCGCCAGCAGCTTGGACGGGAGGAACACCGGGGAGCTGTTTTTT. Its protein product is CASSLDGRNTGELFF.

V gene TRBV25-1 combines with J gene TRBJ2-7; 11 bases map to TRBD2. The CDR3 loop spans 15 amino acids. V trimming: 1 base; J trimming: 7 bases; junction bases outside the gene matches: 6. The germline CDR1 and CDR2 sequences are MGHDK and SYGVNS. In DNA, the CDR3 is TGTGCCAGCAGTGAATTAGCGGGAGGGCCGGGGGAGCAGTACTTC. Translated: CASSELAGGPGEQYF.

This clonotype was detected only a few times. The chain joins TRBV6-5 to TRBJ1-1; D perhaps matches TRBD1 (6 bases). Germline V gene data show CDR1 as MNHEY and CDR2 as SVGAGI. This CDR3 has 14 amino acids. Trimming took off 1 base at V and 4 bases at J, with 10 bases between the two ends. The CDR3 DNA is TGTGCCAGCAGTTACTTCGGGGGGGCCACTGAAGCTTTCTTT. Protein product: CASSYFGGATEAFF.

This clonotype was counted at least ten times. This chain's CDR3 is CASSLEGRTLGEKLFF. The CDR3 DNA sequence: TGCGCCAGCAGCTTGGAGGGGCGTACGTTGGGGGAAAAACTGTTTTTT. The chain has TRBV5-1 and TRBJ1-4; the D gene is possibly TRBD1 (5 bases). Trimming stripped 0 bases from V and 8 bases from J, with 17 bases between. In germline, CDR1 is SGHRS, CDR2 YFSETQ. The CDR3 spans 16 residues.

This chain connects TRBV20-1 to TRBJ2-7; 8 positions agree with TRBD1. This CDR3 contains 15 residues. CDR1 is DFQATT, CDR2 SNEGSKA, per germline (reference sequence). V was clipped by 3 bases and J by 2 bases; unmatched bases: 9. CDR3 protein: CSASFTRDRPYEQYF. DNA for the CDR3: TGCAGTGCTAGCTTTACCCGGGACAGGCCCTACGAGCAGTACTTC.

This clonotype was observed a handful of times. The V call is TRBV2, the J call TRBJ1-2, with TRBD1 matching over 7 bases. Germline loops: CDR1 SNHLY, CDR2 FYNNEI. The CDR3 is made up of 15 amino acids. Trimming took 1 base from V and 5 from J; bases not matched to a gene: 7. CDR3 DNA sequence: TGTGCCAGCAGTGAAGACAGGGGAGAAGGGTATGGCTACACCTTC. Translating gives CASSEDRGEGYGYTF.

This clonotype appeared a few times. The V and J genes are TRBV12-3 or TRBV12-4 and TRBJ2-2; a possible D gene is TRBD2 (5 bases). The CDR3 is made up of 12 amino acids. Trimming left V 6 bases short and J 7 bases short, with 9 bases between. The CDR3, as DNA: TGTGCCAGCAGCCTGAGGGACGGGGAGCTGTTTTTT. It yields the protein CASSLRDGELFF.

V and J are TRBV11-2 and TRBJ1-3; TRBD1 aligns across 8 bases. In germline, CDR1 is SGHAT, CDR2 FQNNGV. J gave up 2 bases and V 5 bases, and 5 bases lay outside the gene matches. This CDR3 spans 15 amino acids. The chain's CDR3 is CASSPRGLPGNTIYF. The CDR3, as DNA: TGTGCCAGCAGCCCCAGGGGGCTTCCTGGAAACACCATATATTTT.

The CDR3 sequence: CASSLEVGSQTQYF. CDR3 DNA: TGTGCCAGCAGCTTAGAGGTGGGCTCGCAGACCCAGTACTTC. J is TRBJ2-5 and V is TRBV7-2; unclear D gene. V was shortened by 1 base and J by 6 bases, with 12 bases between the two germline ends. The length of the CDR3 is 14 residues. The germline V gene has CDR1 SGHTA and CDR2 FQGNSA.

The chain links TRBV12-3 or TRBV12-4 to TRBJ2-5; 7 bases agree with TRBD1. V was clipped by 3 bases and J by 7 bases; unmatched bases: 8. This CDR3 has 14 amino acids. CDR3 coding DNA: TGTGCCAGCAGTTTGAGGACAGGCTTGGGGACCCAGTACTTC. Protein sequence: CASSLRTGLGTQYF.

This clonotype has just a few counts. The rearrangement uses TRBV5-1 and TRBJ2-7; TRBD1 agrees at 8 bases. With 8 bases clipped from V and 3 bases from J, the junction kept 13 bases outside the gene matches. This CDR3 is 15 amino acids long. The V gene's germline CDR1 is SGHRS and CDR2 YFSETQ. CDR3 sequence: CASTLIGTGLYEQYF. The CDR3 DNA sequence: TGCGCCAGTACCCTTATCGGGACAGGTCTCTACGAGCAGTACTTC.

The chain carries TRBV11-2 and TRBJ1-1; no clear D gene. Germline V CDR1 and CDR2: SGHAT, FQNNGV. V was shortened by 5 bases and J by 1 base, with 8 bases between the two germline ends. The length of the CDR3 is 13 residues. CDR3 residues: CASSTGKNTEAFF. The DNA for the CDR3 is TGTGCCAGCAGCACGGGAAAGAACACTGAAGCTTTCTTT.

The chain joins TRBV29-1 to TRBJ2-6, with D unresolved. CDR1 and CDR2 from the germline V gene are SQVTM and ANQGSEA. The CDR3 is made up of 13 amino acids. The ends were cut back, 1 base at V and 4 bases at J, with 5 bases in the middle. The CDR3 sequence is CSVEGRGANVLTF. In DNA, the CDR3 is TGCAGCGTTGAAGGAAGGGGGGCCAACGTCCTGACTTTC.

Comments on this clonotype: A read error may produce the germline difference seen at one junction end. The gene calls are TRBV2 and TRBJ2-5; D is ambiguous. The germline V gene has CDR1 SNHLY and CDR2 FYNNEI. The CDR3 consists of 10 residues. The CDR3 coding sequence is TGTGCCAGCAGTGAACGACTCCCGAACTTC. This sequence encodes CASSERLPNF.

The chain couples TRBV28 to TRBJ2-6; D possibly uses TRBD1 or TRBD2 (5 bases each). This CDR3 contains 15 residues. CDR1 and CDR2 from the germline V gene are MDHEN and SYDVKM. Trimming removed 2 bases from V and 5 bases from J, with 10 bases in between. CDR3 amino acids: CASSLGGPRANVLTF. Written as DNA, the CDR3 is TGTGCCAGCAGTTTAGGGGGTCCAAGGGCCAACGTCCTGACTTTC.